The 3 T cell receptor beta chains in this list originate from one sample, sequenced in a study of shared clonotypes between healthy human individuals (dated by TCRdb to the early 2020s). CD8 naive samples were obtained by positive selection for CCR7 among CD45RO-negative cells, yielding a CD45RA+CCR7+ population from which TemRA cells were excluded. The library was made by the immunoSEQ multiplex PCR assay. In its TCRdb copy, this immuneACCESS table keeps in-frame sequences only and misses some clones. Where compared with another copy, unresolved V genes explain less than half of these, and the others have no known cause. Counted in this sample were 2 million or so clones; around 96% of them appeared once. The ten largest make up approximately 1.2% of the sample. Sequencing was done on a sample of naive CD8+ T cells sorted from blood. The cell subset or site label, read with the paper, signifies: CD45RA+CCR7+. The receptors originated from a young man in good health.

The chain has TRBV6-5 and TRBJ2-7; D unresolved. V was cut by 3 bases and J by 7 bases, with 16 bases left in between. Germline CDR1 and CDR2: MNHEY and SVGAGI. This CDR3 region has 14 residues. The CDR3 DNA is TGTGCCAGCAGTTATTTCAGGTGGGCCGAGGAGCAGTACTTC. It translates to CASSYFRWAEEQYF.

The rearrangement uses TRBV15 and TRBJ1-1; D not certain. This CDR3 spans 13 amino acids. Trimming pared 0 bases from V and 5 bases from J, leaving 7 bases between. Looked up from germline, CDR1 is LNHNV and CDR2 is YYDKDF (reference sequence). Here the CDR3 reads CATSREGGTEAFF. The CDR3 nucleotides are TGTGCCACCAGCAGAGAAGGTGGGACTGAAGCTTTCTTT.

This clone appeared once. At the DNA level, this CDR3 is encoded by other sequences in the same sample as well. The rearrangement uses TRBV9 and TRBJ2-7; maybe TRBD1 (5 bases). The V end was cut by 0 bases, the J end by 3 bases, with 10 bases between. The V gene's germline CDR1 is SGDLS and CDR2 YYNGEE. The CDR3 contains 14 residues. CDR3 in amino acids: CASSVGPDSYEQYF. The CDR3 region has the DNA TGTGCCAGCAGCGTAGGACCCGACAGCTACGAGCAGTACTTC.